These T cell receptor beta chains were read from a single sample in a study of cytomegalovirus exposure and HLA in healthy donors. Here immunoSEQ multiplex PCR was the method, and the copy in TCRdb shows in-frame clones only, minus some. The sample yields some 130,000 clones, 79% seen once. Material: PBMCs. The receptors were gathered from a young man in good health and CMV-seronegative. The CDR3 runs from the conserved cysteine through the conserved F or W. The D gene is left open where the match is weak. The size entry is marked missing in some rows and otherwise reads once, few, many or a size class.

J gene,CDR3 length,D gene,clone size,V gene,CDR3 DNA,CDR3 protein
TRBJ2-1,17,.,.,TRBV27,TGTGCCAGCAGTCATCTCAGGGGCCCGAGCTCCTACAATGAGCAGTTCTTC,CASSHLRGPSSYNEQFF
TRBJ1-2,13,TRBD1,few,TRBV6-1,TGTGCCACCCAGACAGGGGGCCCGTATGGCTACACCTTC,CATQTGGPYGYTF
TRBJ1-2,14,.,.,TRBV6-5,TGTGCCAGCAGGGAAACAGGGAATCCCGATGGCTACACCTTC,CASRETGNPDGYTF
TRBJ2-3,17,.,.,TRBV7-9,TGTGCCAGCAGCTTAGTAGTCGCAGGGAAGAGCACAGATACGCAGTATTTT,CASSLVVAGKSTDTQYF
TRBJ1-6,13,.,.,TRBV6-5,TGTGCCAGCAGGATGACAAGTAATTCACCCCTCCACTTT,CASRMTSNSPLHF
TRBJ2-5,14,TRBD1,.,TRBV11-1,TGTGCCAGCAGCTTCCGACAGGGTATGGAGACCCAGTACTTC,CASSFRQGMETQYF
TRBJ1-2,13,.,.,TRBV4-3,TGCGCCAGCAGCCAAGATTTGGCCTATGGCTACACCTTC,CASSQDLAYGYTF
TRBJ2-7,16,TRBD1,.,TRBV7-9,TGTTCCAGCAGCCCACTCGAGGGACAGGGGGCGAGGGAGCAGTACTTC,CSSSPLEGQGAREQYF
TRBJ2-1,13,.,.,TRBV4-2,TGTGCCAGCAGCAGGAGCTCCTACAATGAGCAGTTCTTC,CASSRSSYNEQFF
TRBJ1-1,16,.,.,TRBV4-2,TGTGCCAGCAGCCAACCGGACAGAGGTGTGAACACTGAAGCTTTCTTT,CASSQPDRGVNTEAFF
TRBJ2-6,15,.,.,TRBV7-2,TGTGCCAGCAGCTTTCAACAGTCTGGGGCCAACGTCCTGACTTTC,CASSFQQSGANVLTF
TRBJ2-7,13,.,.,TRBV7-3,TGTGCCAGCAGCTTAAATCCCAGGGACGAGCAGTACTTC,CASSLNPRDEQYF
TRBJ1-2,12,.,.,TRBV27,TGTGCCAGCGCAGGCGGCGGGTATGGCTACACCTTC,CASAGGGYGYTF
TRBJ2-5,15,.,.,TRBV6-5,TGTGCCAGCAGTGCCGGACAGAACCTTCAAGAGACCCAGTACTTC,CASSAGQNLQETQYF
TRBJ2-3,15,.,.,TRBV5-1,TGCGCCAGCAGCTCCTCAGGATACGGCACAGATACGCAGTATTTT,CASSSSGYGTDTQYF
TRBJ2-3,16,.,.,TRBV6-6,TGTGCCAGCAGTTACTCCTCGGGGGAGGACACAGATACGCAGTATTTT,CASSYSSGEDTDTQYF
TRBJ1-2,17,.,.,TRBV4-3,TGCGCCAGCAGCCAAGTTGGGCCGGGGACTCCTAACTATGGCTACACCTTC,CASSQVGPGTPNYGYTF
TRBJ1-2,14,.,.,TRBV5-1,TGCGCCAGCAGCTTCGGGGGATTCGACTATGGCTACACCTTC,CASSFGGFDYGYTF
TRBJ1-2,16,.,.,TRBV18,TGTGCCAGCTCACCCCGGGACGCCTCCGGAGGGTATGGCTACACCTTC,CASSPRDASGGYGYTF
TRBJ2-2,15,TRBD1,.,TRBV4-2,TGTGCCAGCAGCCTGCGACAGGGAGCCACCGGGGAGCTGTTTTTT,CASSLRQGATGELFF
TRBJ1-5,13,TRBD1,few,TRBV6-1,TGTGCCAGCAGTATGGACAGGCACCAGCCCCAGCATTTT,CASSMDRHQPQHF
TRBJ2-6,16,TRBD1,.,TRBV2,TGTGCCAGTGAAAGAGACAGGGAGATTGGGGCCAACGTCCTGACTTTC,CASERDREIGANVLTF
TRBJ1-2,13,.,.,TRBV7-3,TGTGCCAGCAGCGCCGGACAGAGATATGGCTACACCTTC,CASSAGQRYGYTF
TRBJ2-5,16,TRBD1,.,TRBV5-1,TGCGCCAGCAGCTTGTTTGAGACAGGGGGCAGGGAGACCCAGTACTTC,CASSLFETGGRETQYF